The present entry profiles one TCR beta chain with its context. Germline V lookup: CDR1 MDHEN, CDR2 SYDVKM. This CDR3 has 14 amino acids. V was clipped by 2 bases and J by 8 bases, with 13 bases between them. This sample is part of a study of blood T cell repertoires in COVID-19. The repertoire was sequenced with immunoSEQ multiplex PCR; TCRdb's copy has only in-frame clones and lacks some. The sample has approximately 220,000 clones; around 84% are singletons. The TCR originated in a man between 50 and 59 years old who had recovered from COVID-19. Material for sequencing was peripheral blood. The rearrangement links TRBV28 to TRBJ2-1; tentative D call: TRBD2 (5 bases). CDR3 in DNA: TGTGCCAGCAGTTTAGAGGGCGGGCGCGATGAGCAGTTCTTC. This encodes CASSLEGGRDEQFF.